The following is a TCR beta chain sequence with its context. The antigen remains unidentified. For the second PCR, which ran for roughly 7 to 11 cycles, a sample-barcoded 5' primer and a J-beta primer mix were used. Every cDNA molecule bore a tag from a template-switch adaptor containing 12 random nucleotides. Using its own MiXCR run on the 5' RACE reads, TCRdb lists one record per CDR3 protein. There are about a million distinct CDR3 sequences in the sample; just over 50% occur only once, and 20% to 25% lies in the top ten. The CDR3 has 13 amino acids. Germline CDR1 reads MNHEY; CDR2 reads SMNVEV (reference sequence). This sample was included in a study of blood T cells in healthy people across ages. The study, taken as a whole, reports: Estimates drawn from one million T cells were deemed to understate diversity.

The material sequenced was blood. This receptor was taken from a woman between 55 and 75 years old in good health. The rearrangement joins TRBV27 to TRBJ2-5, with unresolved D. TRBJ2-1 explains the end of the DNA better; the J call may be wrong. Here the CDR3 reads CASSFYDQNKQFF. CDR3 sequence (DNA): TGTGCCAGCAGTTTCTACGACCAAAATAAACAGTTCTTC.